The 10 T cell receptor beta chains below were found in one sample sequenced in a study of cytomegalovirus exposure and HLA in healthy donors. Vbeta (60) and Jbeta (13) primers were used in the PCR. This table comes from immunoSEQ multiplex PCR, and its TCRdb copy is limited to in-frame clones, with some not included. The sample carries a few hundred thousand clones, roughly 80% recorded once. Sequencing input: PBMCs. The receptor set was obtained from a girl aged 2 to 9 in good health and CMV-seronegative.

In this sample, this clone turned up once. This chain uses TRBV11-2 with TRBJ2-5; D is unclear. The end of the DNA aligns better with TRBJ2-7, so the J call may be wrong. The germline V gene encodes CDR1 SGHAT and CDR2 FQNNGV. This CDR3 spans 14 amino acids. The CDR3 nucleotides are TGTGCCAGCAGCTTAGGATTCAGTACAGACGAGCAGTACTTC. It codes for CASSLGFSTDEQYF.

V is TRBV7-2 and J is TRBJ1-1; TRBD1 aligns across 8 bases. There are 16 residues in the CDR3. Germline values: CDR1 SGHTA, CDR2 FQGNSA. With V trimmed by 3 bases and J by 4 bases, 10 bases remained unmatched. CDR3 sequence (DNA): TGTGCCAGCAGCTTGTTCCCGCAGGGGGCGGGCACTGAAGCTTTCTTT. It is translated as CASSLFPQGAGTEAFF.

The gene calls are TRBV6-5 and TRBJ1-2; D perhaps matches TRBD1 (5 bases). V lost 2 bases and J 4 bases, leaving 14 bases between the germline ends. The germline gives CDR1 MNHEY, CDR2 SVGAGI. This CDR3 contains 15 residues. In DNA, the CDR3 is TGTGCCAGCAGTTACGGAGTTGGGGGAGGCTATGGCTACACCTTC. Translation: CASSYGVGGGYGYTF.

This clone has only one observation. This chain connects TRBV19 to TRBJ2-7; D possibly corresponds to TRBD1 (6 bases). V lost 6 bases and J 6 bases, leaving 12 bases between the germline ends. This CDR3 is 12 amino acids long. Germline V CDR1 and CDR2: LNHDA, SQIVND (reference sequence). The CDR3 coding sequence is TGTGCCAGTAGGACGGGACAAGGCGAGCAGTACTTC. Residues: CASRTGQGEQYF.

J is TRBJ1-1 and V is TRBV4-1; 7 positions match TRBD1. The CDR3 has 16 residues. Germline lookup yields CDR1 MGHRA and CDR2 YSYEKL. With V trimmed by 0 bases and J by 5 bases, 9 bases remained unmatched. The CDR3 is CASSQDIARGNTEAFF. The CDR3 DNA sequence: TGCGCCAGCAGCCAAGACATAGCCAGGGGGAATACTGAAGCTTTCTTT.

The chain has TRBV27 and TRBJ2-7, with D tentatively TRBD2 (7 bases). This CDR3 has 14 amino acids. V was trimmed by 11 bases and J by 0 bases, leaving 17 bases between them. From germline, CDR1 is MNHEY and CDR2 SMNVEV (reference sequence). The CDR3 DNA reads as TGTGCCTCCAAAGGGGGGGCCAGCTCCTACGAGCAGTACTTC. Its protein product is CASKGGASSYEQYF.

The chain couples TRBV7-9 to TRBJ2-7, with 10 bases identical to TRBD2. J gave up 0 bases and V 6 bases, and 8 bases lay outside the gene matches. Germline values: CDR1 SEHNR, CDR2 FQNEAQ (reference sequence). There are 16 residues in the CDR3. The chain's CDR3 is CASRPLGLASSYEQYF. DNA of the CDR3: TGTGCCAGCAGACCCTTGGGACTAGCGAGCTCCTACGAGCAGTACTTC.

This clone has only a few counts. V and J are TRBV5-4 and TRBJ2-2, with a weak D call TRBD2 (6 bases). V dropped 2 bases and J dropped 6 bases, with 8 bases sitting between them. The CDR3 totals 13 residues. Germline V gene data show CDR1 as SGHNT and CDR2 as YYREEE (reference sequence). The CDR3 nucleotides are TGTGCCAGCAGCTTCTGGGGGGCCGGGGAGCTGTTTTTT. Translated, it gives CASSFWGAGELFF.

There are a few counts of this clone. The chain employs TRBV5-1 and TRBJ1-1; D ambiguous. Per germline, CDR1 SGHRS and CDR2 YFSETQ. V was pared by 2 bases and J by 1 base, with 9 bases between. The CDR3 loop spans 14 amino acids. CDR3 sequence: CASSFLQKNTEAFF. The CDR3, as DNA: TGCGCCAGCAGCTTTTTACAGAAGAACACTGAAGCTTTCTTT.

The chain recombines TRBV11-2 with TRBJ2-5, with 7 nucleotides matching TRBD2. Germline CDR1 is SGHAT and CDR2 is FQNNGV. V lost 5 bases and J lost 2; bases outside the gene matches: 5. CDR3 length: 14 amino acids. The CDR3 sequence: CASSQPGLQETQYF. The CDR3 DNA sequence: TGTGCCAGCAGCCAACCGGGACTACAAGAGACCCAGTACTTC.